The 15 T cell receptor beta chains below all came from one sample that was sequenced in a study of tumor-infiltrating lymphocytes in primary liver carcinoma. For blood RNA, unsorted whole blood served as the source, and germline DNA was extracted too. Starting material of 450 to 550 ng total RNA yielded TCR beta cDNA via a constant-region primer. ARM-PCR was slightly modified, and three nested multiplex PCR rounds with it gave rise to the TCR beta libraries. The two initial PCR rounds, roughly 11 cycles each, used TRBV1-TRBV30 forward and C-beta reverse primers. In TCRdb, the multiplex PCR reads were re-called with MiXCR into one record per CDR3 protein. Of some 190,000 distinct CDR3 sequences in the sample, over 50% are singletons; the top ten hold approximately 70%. Sequencing used peripheral blood. These receptors originate from a man aged 35 to 55 with primary liver carcinoma and hepatitis B virus infection.

Details on this clonotype: Here the CDR3 omits its conserved ending phenylalanine or tryptophan, so a read error is the likely source. This chain connects TRBV6-5 to TRBJ1-6; TRBD1 agrees at 9 bases. This CDR3 has 15 residues. V trimming: 7 bases; J trimming: 7 bases; junction bases outside the gene matches: 8. The germline V gene has CDR1 MNHEY and CDR2 SVGAGI. CDR3 loop: CASTGTGNGNSPLHL. The CDR3 nucleotides are TGTGCCAGCACCGGGACAGGGAATGGGAATTCACCCCTCCACTTA.

This clonotype was seen at least ten times. The V gene is TRBV29-1, the J gene TRBJ2-7, with 8 bases lining up with TRBD2. Per germline, CDR1 SQVTM and CDR2 ANQGSEA. The CDR3 sequence is 16 residues long. V lost 4 bases, J lost 0 bases, and 11 bases stayed unmatched. CDR3 amino acids: CSVAGLAGRGSYEQYF. In DNA form, the CDR3 reads TGCAGCGTTGCTGGGCTAGCGGGCCGGGGCTCCTACGAGCAGTACTTC.

This clonotype has a handful of counts. V is TRBV5-4 and J is TRBJ2-1, with TRBD2 matching 8 bases. The ends lost 0 bases at V and 7 bases at J; junction bases unmatched: 6. Germline V lookup: CDR1 SGHNT, CDR2 YYREEE (reference sequence). CDR3 length: 15 residues. Written as DNA, the CDR3 is TGTGCCAGCAGCTTGGGAGCGGGAGCTAGGAATGAGCAGTTCTTC. Its translation: CASSLGAGARNEQFF.

The chain employs TRBV6-2 or TRBV6-3 and TRBJ2-7; 7 bases map to TRBD1. The CDR3 runs to 16 residues. Trimming took 0 bases from V and 2 from J; bases not matched to a gene: 7. In germline, CDR1 is MNHEY, CDR2 SVGEGT. Here the CDR3 DNA reads TGTGCCAGCAGTTACTCTCCAGGGACAGACCCCTACGAGCAGTACTTC. Encoded protein: CASSYSPGTDPYEQYF.

The chain links TRBV4-2 to TRBJ2-1; perhaps TRBD2 as D (5 bases). V lost 1 base and J lost 3, with 13 bases in between. This CDR3 is built from 16 residues. Germline CDR1 and CDR2: LGHNA and YNFKEQ. The CDR3 DNA is TGTGCCAGCAGCCAAGCCAGCGGAGGCGGCTACAATGAGCAGTTCTTC. This gives the protein CASSQASGGGYNEQFF.

Regarding this clonotype: This may come from a read error, since a much larger clone is one base off. This chain connects TRBV11-2 to TRBJ2-1; the match to TRBD2 covers 8 bases. This CDR3 comprises 15 residues. The germline CDR1 and CDR2 sequences are SGHAT and FQNNGV. In DNA form, the CDR3 reads TGTGCCAGCAGCTCTCTAGCGGGCTCCTACGATGAGCAGTTCTTC. This sequence encodes CASSSLAGSYDEQFF.

The rearrangement joins TRBV11-1 to TRBJ2-7; a weak D match, TRBD1 (6 bases). The CDR3 has 13 amino acids. Germline V lookup: CDR1 SGHAT, CDR2 FQDESV (reference sequence). This CDR3 reads CVRGLRSPYEQYF. The CDR3 DNA is TGTGTCAGGGGCTTAAGATCGCCCTACGAGCAGTACTTC.

CDR3 sequence reads: CASTRLNTEAFF. The CDR3 region has the DNA TGTGCCAGCACCCGATTGAACACTGAAGCTTTCTTT. This chain links TRBV7-9 with TRBJ1-1; D gene ambiguous. CDR3 length: 12 residues. V lost 7 bases and J 0 bases, leaving 6 bases between the germline ends. Germline V gene data show CDR1 as SEHNR and CDR2 as FQNEAQ (reference sequence).

This clonotype was seen a few times. This chain links TRBV29-1 with TRBJ1-1; possible D gene TRBD1, 6 bases. Trimming stripped 2 bases from V and 1 base from J, with 8 bases between. In germline, CDR1 is SQVTM, CDR2 ANQGSEA. The CDR3 is made up of 13 amino acids. The CDR3 spells CSVERTENTEAFF. Here the CDR3 DNA reads TGCAGCGTTGAAAGGACAGAGAACACTGAAGCTTTCTTT.

About this clonotype: At one end, the junction sequence differs from germline, possibly due to a read error. The chain links TRBV11-2 to TRBJ1-2; 10 nucleotides match TRBD1. The CDR3 consists of 13 residues. The germline gives CDR1 SGHAT, CDR2 FQNNGV. The CDR3, as DNA: TGTGCCGGCAGCTTAGACAGGGGGCCTGGCTACACCTTC. Encoded protein: CAGSLDRGPGYTF. The full variable domain, in which reference TRBV11-2 and TRBJ1-2 provide the parts outside the CDR3, is EAGVAQSPRYKIIEKRQSVAFWCNPISGHATLYWYQQILGQGPKLLIQFQNNGVVDDSQLPKDRFSAERLKGVDSTLKIQPAKLEDSAVYLCAGSLDRGPGYTFGSGTRLTVV.

In the case of this clonotype: A junction end diverges from the germline sequence, so it may reflect a read error. CDR3 amino acids: CASSGGTSGRGWQETQYF. CDR3 nucleotides: TGTGCCAGCAGTGGCGGGACTAGCGGGAGGGGGTGGCAAGAGACCCAGTACTTT. V gene TRBV12-3 or TRBV12-4 combines with J gene TRBJ2-5, with 16 bases fitting TRBD2. The CDR3 loop spans 18 amino acids.

This clonotype was counted a few times. V usage is TRBV4-2 and J usage is TRBJ2-7, with 9 bases identical to TRBD2. Germline V gene data show CDR1 as LGHNA and CDR2 as YNFKEQ. This CDR3 comprises 16 residues. Unmatched junction bases numbered 7, after V lost 0 bases and J lost 4 bases. Here the CDR3 reads CASSQETSGAVYEQYF. The DNA for the CDR3 is TGTGCCAGCAGCCAAGAGACTAGCGGAGCCGTTTACGAGCAGTACTTC.

V gene TRBV11-2 combines with J gene TRBJ2-7; 11 nucleotides line up with TRBD2. This CDR3 is built from 13 residues. V was clipped by 0 bases and J by 13 bases; unmatched bases: 5. The germline CDR1 and CDR2 sequences are SGHAT and FQNNGV. The CDR3 DNA follows: TGTGCCAGCAGCTTAGAACTAGCGGGGGTGAAATACTTC. The encoded protein is CASSLELAGVKYF.

This chain uses TRBV6-5 with TRBJ2-2; D possibly matches TRBD1 or TRBD2 (5 bases each). This CDR3 is 17 amino acids long. The germline V and J ends were trimmed by 0 bases and 3 bases, with 14 bases remaining between them. The germline V gene has CDR1 MNHEY and CDR2 SVGAGI. Here the CDR3 DNA reads TGTGCCAGCAGTTACTCTCAGAGAGGGACGGACACCGGGGAGCTGTTTTTT. This codes for CASSYSQRGTDTGELFF.

The J gene is TRBJ2-2, the V gene TRBV11-2; 7 bases map to TRBD1. V shed 4 bases, J shed 1 base, and the junction held 0 bases outside the gene matches. CDR3 size: 14 residues. Germline loops: CDR1 SGHAT, CDR2 FQNNGV. CDR3 coding DNA: TGTGCCAGCAGCTGGGACAGGAACACCGGGGAGCTGTTTTTT. Its protein is CASSWDRNTGELFF.